A selection of T cell receptor beta chains follows, all from one sample in a study of T-cell memory formation after mild COVID-19. TCRdb redid the calling of the 5' RACE reads with MiXCR, one entry per CDR3 protein. Among some 130,000 distinct CDR3 sequences listed, about 15% were seen once. Material for sequencing was PBMCs or a T cell subset sorted from them (not recorded which). The source is an adult woman who had mild COVID-19 (a few samples of this study predate the infection). Cell type and time point are not known. CDR3s include the opening cysteine and the closing phenylalanine or tryptophan. A D gene is named only where the DNA matches it firmly. The size field is filled for only some rows; it gives once, few, many or a size class.

V gene	D gene	clone size	J gene	CDR3 protein	CDR3 DNA
TRBV6-5	TRBD1	.	TRBJ1-2	CASRRQGGYTF	TGTGCCAGCAGGAGACAGGGTGGCTACACCTTC
TRBV2	TRBD1	few	TRBJ2-2	CASVGQGAGELFF	TGTGCCAGCGTGGGACAGGGGGCCGGGGAGCTGTTTTTT
TRBV6-6	.	few	TRBJ2-7	CASRPPSSGATYEQYF	TGTGCCAGCAGGCCACCTTCGTCAGGGGCGACCTACGAGCAGTACTTC
TRBV5-1	TRBD2	once	TRBJ2-1	CASKVTSGRNEQFF	TGCGCCAGCAAGGTGACTAGCGGGAGAAATGAGCAGTTCTTC
TRBV6-2/TRBV6-3	TRBD1	few	TRBJ2-1	CASSARGQGNNEQFF	TGTGCCAGCAGTGCCCGGGGACAGGGAAACAATGAGCAGTTCTTC
TRBV12-3/TRBV12-4	TRBD2	few	TRBJ2-7	CASSLTSGRAGEQYF	TGTGCCAGCAGTTTAACTAGCGGGAGGGCCGGGGAGCAGTACTTC
TRBV29-1	TRBD1	.	TRBJ2-5	CSVLRDRGETQYF	TGCAGCGTCCTCCGGGACAGGGGAGAGACCCAGTACTTC
TRBV5-1	.	few	TRBJ2-7	CASSLEGSNYEQYF	TGCGCCAGCAGCTTGGAAGGCAGCAACTACGAGCAGTACTTC
TRBV6-2/TRBV6-3	.	.	TRBJ2-3	CASSYSEGPDTQYF	TGTGCCAGCAGTTACTCGGAGGGCCCAGATACGCAGTATTTT
TRBV29-1	TRBD2	few	TRBJ2-2	CSVELAGEGVGELFF	TGCAGCGTCGAACTAGCGGGAGAGGGTGTCGGGGAGCTGTTTTTT
TRBV5-1	.	few	TRBJ1-5	CASSLEGSNQPQHF	TGCGCCAGCAGCTTGGAAGGAAGCAATCAGCCCCAGCATTTT
TRBV20-1	TRBD2	many	TRBJ2-1	CSARDTQAGGYNEQFF	TGCAGTGCTAGAGATACCCAAGCGGGGGGCTACAATGAGCAGTTCTTC
TRBV7-9	.	many	TRBJ2-5	CASSFRGETQYF	TGTGCCAGCAGCTTTCGGGGAGAGACCCAGTACTTC
TRBV7-6	.	many	TRBJ2-2	CASSPSNTGELFF	TGTGCCAGCAGCCCCTCGAACACCGGGGAGCTGTTTTTT
TRBV4-3	TRBD2	.	TRBJ2-1	CASSQDNTGLAGAHEQFF	TGCGCCAGCAGCCAAGATAATACAGGACTAGCGGGAGCCCATGAGCAGTTCTTC
TRBV7-8	TRBD1	few	TRBJ1-1	CASSLVTGVNTEAFF	TGTGCCAGCAGCTTGGTGACAGGGGTGAACACTGAAGCTTTCTTT
TRBV7-6	.	.	TRBJ2-7	CASSQVEGSIHEQYF	TGTGCCAGCAGCCAAGTTGAAGGGTCCATTCACGAGCAGTACTTC
TRBV5-4	TRBD2	.	TRBJ2-3	CASSHQRESTDTQYF	TGTGCCAGCAGCCACCAGCGGGAGAGCACAGATACGCAGTATTTT
TRBV7-9	.	.	TRBJ2-5	CASSLAHFGSQETQYF	TGTGCCAGCAGCTTAGCCCATTTCGGCTCCCAAGAGACCCAGTACTTC
TRBV12-3/TRBV12-4	.	.	TRBJ1-5	CASSLNVGNQPQHF	TGTGCCAGCAGTCTGAATGTGGGCAATCAGCCCCAGCATTTT
TRBV4-3	.	few	TRBJ2-7	CASSQGTSEIYEQYF	TGCGCCAGCAGCCAAGGGACCTCAGAAATCTACGAGCAGTACTTC
TRBV11-3	TRBD2	.	TRBJ2-7	CASSVTGTSGSWYEQYF	TGTGCCAGCAGCGTAACCGGGACTAGCGGGAGTTGGTACGAGCAGTACTTC